The 15 T cell receptor beta chains given below trace back to one sample, sequenced in a study of T cells in Graves' hyperthyroidism and ophthalmopathy. RNA transcripts provided the source from which TCR beta CDR3 regions were amplified. The HTBI primer set drove a first-round RT-PCR of the TCR CDR3. TCRdb fed the multiplex PCR reads into MiXCR, producing one record per CDR3 protein. The sample carries roughly 640,000 distinct CDR3 sequences, approximately 16% recorded once. Sequenced sample: blood. The origin of the receptors is a middle-aged woman with Graves' ophthalmopathy.

This clonotype was picked up many times. V is TRBV20-1 and J is TRBJ1-1; weak D call: TRBD1 (5 bases). Deletions cut 0 bases from V and 4 bases from J, with 12 bases between. CDR3 size: 14 residues. Germline loops: CDR1 DFQATT, CDR2 SNEGSKA (reference sequence). The CDR3 DNA sequence: TGCAGTGCTAGAGATTCAGGGATGCTCACTGAAGCTTTCTTT. Protein sequence: CSARDSGMLTEAFF.

This clonotype was picked up many times. V gene TRBV20-1 combines with J gene TRBJ2-7; 13 bases map to TRBD2. V lost 6 bases, J lost 3 bases, and 8 bases stayed unmatched. This CDR3 is built from 15 residues. The germline V gene has CDR1 DFQATT and CDR2 SNEGSKA (reference sequence). The CDR3 DNA sequence: TGCAGTGCGAGACTAGCGGGAGGCAGCCGCTACGAGCAGTACTTC. It codes for CSARLAGGSRYEQYF.

CDR3 nucleotide sequence: TGTGCCAGCAGTCGCGGACAGGGGGCGTACGATACGCAGTATTTT. This gives the protein CASSRGQGAYDTQYF. The chain combines TRBV6-1 with TRBJ2-3; 11 bases map to TRBD1. The V gene's germline CDR1 is MNHNS and CDR2 SASEGT. The CDR3 runs 15 residues. V dropped 5 bases and J dropped 6; count of bases not matched to a gene: 7.

This clonotype has a handful of counts. The rearrangement joins TRBV12-5 to TRBJ1-6; 9 bases agree with TRBD1. Germline V CDR1 and CDR2: LGHNT, FRNRAP. Losses at the gene ends were 5 bases for V and 7 bases for J; bases not matched to a gene: 3. The CDR3 extends over 14 amino acids. The CDR3 coding sequence is TGTGCTAGTGGTGCCGGGACAGGGAATTCACCCCTCCACTTT. Protein product: CASGAGTGNSPLHF.

In regard to this clonotype: Given a much more abundant clone one base away, this may be a read error. The rearrangement links TRBV10-3 to TRBJ1-2; TRBD1 matches at 7 bases. Per germline, CDR1 ENHRY and CDR2 SYGVKD. Unmatched junction bases numbered 1, after V lost 2 bases and J lost 4 bases. The CDR3 totals 13 residues. The CDR3 sequence is CAISEGQAYGYTF. Written as DNA, the CDR3 is TGTGCCATCAGTGAGGGACAGGCCTATGGCTACACCTTC.

This clonotype was seen at least ten times. The J gene is TRBJ2-3, the V gene TRBV29-1; 14 bases line up with TRBD2. This CDR3 is 17 amino acids long. Germline V gene sequence: CDR1 SQVTM, CDR2 ANQGSEA. The trim removed 5 bases at V and 1 base at J, leaving 8 bases unmatched. The CDR3 DNA sequence: TGCAGCGTTCCCGGGACTAGCGGGAGCGGGGGCACAGATACGCAGTATTTT. Translating it yields CSVPGTSGSGGTDTQYF.

This clonotype has a handful of counts. The chain combines TRBV7-3 with TRBJ2-3, with D perhaps TRBD2 (6 bases). This CDR3 region has 15 residues. V was shortened by 3 bases and J by 6 bases, with 16 bases between the two germline ends. Germline V gene lookup returns CDR1 SGHTA and CDR2 FQGTGA. The CDR3 sequence is CASSLDSGRPDTQYF. The CDR3 coding sequence is TGTGCCAGCAGCTTGGATAGCGGTCGACCGGATACGCAGTATTTT.

This clonotype was seen ten or more times. The chain has TRBV28 and TRBJ2-5; 7 bases are a match to TRBD1. With 7 bases clipped from V and 2 bases from J, the junction kept 7 bases outside the gene matches. Looked up from germline, CDR1 is MDHEN and CDR2 is SYDVKM. The CDR3 has 14 amino acids. The CDR3 sequence is CASTGTALQETQYF. DNA of the CDR3: TGTGCCAGCACCGGGACAGCGCTACAAGAGACCCAGTACTTC.

This clonotype was found many times. The V gene is TRBV12-3 or TRBV12-4, the J gene TRBJ1-1; D is ambiguous. The CDR3 consists of 12 residues. V lost 4 bases to trimming and J lost 8 bases, with 11 bases between them. The CDR3 nucleotides read TGTGCCAGCAGTTACTCAGGCATCGAAGCTTTCTTT. The encoded protein is CASSYSGIEAFF.

This clonotype was observed at least ten times. The chain uses TRBV3-1 and TRBJ1-1; weak D call: TRBD1 (6 bases). The V gene's germline CDR1 is LGHDT and CDR2 YNNKEL (reference sequence). The CDR3 covers 14 residues. V was cut by 2 bases and J by 1 base, with 8 bases left in between. The CDR3 protein is CASSQQGKNTEAFF. For the CDR3, the DNA is TGTGCCAGCAGCCAACAGGGGAAGAACACTGAAGCTTTCTTT. Full variable domain (outside the CDR3, taken from reference TRBV3-1 and TRBJ1-1): DTAVSQTPKYLVTQMGNDKSIKCEQNLGHDTMYWYKQDSKKFLKIMFSYNNKELIINETVPNRFSPKSPDKAHLNLHINSLELGDSAVYFCASSQQGKNTEAFFGQGTRLTVV.

In its sample, this clonotype was seen many times. The V call is TRBV20-1, the J call TRBJ2-3; D is possibly TRBD1 or TRBD2 (5 bases each). CDR1 DFQATT and CDR2 SNEGSKA come from the germline V gene (reference sequence). V lost 0 bases, J lost 2 bases, and 9 bases lay in between. The CDR3 covers 14 residues. CDR3 coding DNA: TGCAGTGCTAGAGATAGGGGAGACACAGATACGCAGTATTTT. This sequence encodes CSARDRGDTDTQYF.

This clonotype has at least ten counts. The chain uses TRBV6-1 and TRBJ2-5; 7 nucleotides agree with TRBD1. The junction had 15 bases not matched to a gene; V was cut back by 5 bases and J by 3 bases. The CDR3 totals 17 residues. Germline V CDR1 and CDR2: MNHNS, SASEGT. The CDR3 DNA reads as TGTGCCAGCAGTTACGGTCTACAGGGGTTGGGGAAAGAGACCCAGTACTTC. Its protein product is CASSYGLQGLGKETQYF.

The table lists this clonotype with many counts. The rearrangement joins TRBV20-1 to TRBJ2-6; TRBD1 agrees at 7 bases. The CDR3 is 16 amino acids. CDR1 and CDR2 from the germline V gene are DFQATT and SNEGSKA (reference sequence). The V gene end was trimmed by 4 bases and the J gene end by 0 bases; junction bases not matched to a gene: 6. CDR3 residues: CSANLGQSSGANVLTF. The DNA of the CDR3 is TGCAGTGCTAATTTGGGACAGTCCTCTGGGGCCAACGTCCTGACTTTC.

This clonotype was counted many times. The chain uses TRBV6-1 and TRBJ1-2, with 9 positions matching TRBD1. The CDR3 extends over 14 amino acids. Per the germline V gene, CDR1 is MNHNS and CDR2 is SASEGT. V was pared by 7 bases and J by 8 bases, with 11 bases of the junction left unmatched. The CDR3 loop is CASTPGQGSRGYTF. DNA for the CDR3: TGTGCCAGCACTCCGGGACAGGGAAGTAGGGGCTACACCTTC.

This clonotype came up many times. V gene TRBV29-1 combines with J gene TRBJ2-3, with 8 bases that match TRBD1. Per germline, CDR1 SQVTM and CDR2 ANQGSEA. CDR3 length equals 14 residues. The trim removed 2 bases at V and 1 base at J, leaving 2 bases unmatched. The CDR3 bases are TGCAGCGTTGAATTGGGACAGGGCACAGATACGCAGTATTTT. Translation gives CSVELGQGTDTQYF.